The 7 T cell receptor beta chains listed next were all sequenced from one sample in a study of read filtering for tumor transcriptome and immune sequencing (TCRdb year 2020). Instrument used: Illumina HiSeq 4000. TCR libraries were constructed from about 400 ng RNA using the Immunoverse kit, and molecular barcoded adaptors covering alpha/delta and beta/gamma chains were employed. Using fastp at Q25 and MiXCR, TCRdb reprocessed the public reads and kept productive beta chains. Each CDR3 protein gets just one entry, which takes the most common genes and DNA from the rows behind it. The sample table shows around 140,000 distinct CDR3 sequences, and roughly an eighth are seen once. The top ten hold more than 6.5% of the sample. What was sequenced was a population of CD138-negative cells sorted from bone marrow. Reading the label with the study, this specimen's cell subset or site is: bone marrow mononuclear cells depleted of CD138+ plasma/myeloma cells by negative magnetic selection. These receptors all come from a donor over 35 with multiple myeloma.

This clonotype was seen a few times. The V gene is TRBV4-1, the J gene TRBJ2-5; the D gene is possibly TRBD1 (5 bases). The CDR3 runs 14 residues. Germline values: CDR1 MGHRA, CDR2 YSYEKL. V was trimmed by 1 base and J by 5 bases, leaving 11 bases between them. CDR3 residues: CASSQAPGLETQYF. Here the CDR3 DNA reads TGCGCCAGCAGCCAAGCGCCAGGGTTGGAGACCCAGTACTTC.

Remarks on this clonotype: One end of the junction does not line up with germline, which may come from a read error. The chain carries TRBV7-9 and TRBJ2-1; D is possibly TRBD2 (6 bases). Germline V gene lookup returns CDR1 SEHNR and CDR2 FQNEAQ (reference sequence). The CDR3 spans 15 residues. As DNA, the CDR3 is TGTACCAGCAGCGCACCGAGGGAGGTTGGCAATGAGCAGTTCTTC. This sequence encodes CTSSAPREVGNEQFF.

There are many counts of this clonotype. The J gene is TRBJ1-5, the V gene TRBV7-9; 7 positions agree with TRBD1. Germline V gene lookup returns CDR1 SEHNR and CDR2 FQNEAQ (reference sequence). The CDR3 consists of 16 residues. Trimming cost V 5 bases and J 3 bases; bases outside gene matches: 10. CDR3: CASSLWTGLLNQPQHF. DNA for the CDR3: TGTGCCAGCAGCCTATGGACAGGACTCCTCAATCAGCCCCAGCATTTT. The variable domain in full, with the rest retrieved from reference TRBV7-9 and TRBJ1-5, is DTGVSQNPRHKITKRGQNVTFRCDPISEHNRLYWYRQTLGQGPEFLTYFQNEAQLEKSRLLSDRFSAERPKGSFSTLEIQRTEQGDSAMYLCASSLWTGLLNQPQHFGDGTRLSIL.

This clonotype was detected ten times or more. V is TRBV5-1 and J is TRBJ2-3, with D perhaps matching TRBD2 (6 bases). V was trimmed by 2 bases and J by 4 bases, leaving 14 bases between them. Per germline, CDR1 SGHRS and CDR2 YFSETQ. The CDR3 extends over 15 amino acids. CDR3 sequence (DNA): TGCGCCAGCAGCTTTGGAGGGGCGAGGGCAGATACGCAGTATTTT. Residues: CASSFGGARADTQYF.

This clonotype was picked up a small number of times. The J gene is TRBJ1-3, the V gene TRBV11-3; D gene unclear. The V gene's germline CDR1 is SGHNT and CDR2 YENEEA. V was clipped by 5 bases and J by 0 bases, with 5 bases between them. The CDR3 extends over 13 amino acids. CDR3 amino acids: CASSTISGNTIYF. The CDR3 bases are TGTGCCAGCAGCACTATCTCTGGAAACACCATATATTTT.

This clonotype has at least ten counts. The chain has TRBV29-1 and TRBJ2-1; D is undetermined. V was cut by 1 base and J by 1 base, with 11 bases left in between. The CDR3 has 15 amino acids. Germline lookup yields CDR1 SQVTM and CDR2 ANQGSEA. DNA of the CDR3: TGCAGCGTTGAAGGTCAGCCGATGTCCTACAATGAGCAGTTCTTC. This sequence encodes CSVEGQPMSYNEQFF.

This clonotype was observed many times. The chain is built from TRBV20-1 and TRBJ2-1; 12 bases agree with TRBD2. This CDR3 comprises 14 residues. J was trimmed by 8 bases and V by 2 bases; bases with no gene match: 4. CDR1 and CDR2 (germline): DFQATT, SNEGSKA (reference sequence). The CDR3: CSARRLAGVYEQFF. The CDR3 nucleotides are TGCAGTGCTAGAAGACTAGCGGGAGTCTATGAGCAGTTCTTC.